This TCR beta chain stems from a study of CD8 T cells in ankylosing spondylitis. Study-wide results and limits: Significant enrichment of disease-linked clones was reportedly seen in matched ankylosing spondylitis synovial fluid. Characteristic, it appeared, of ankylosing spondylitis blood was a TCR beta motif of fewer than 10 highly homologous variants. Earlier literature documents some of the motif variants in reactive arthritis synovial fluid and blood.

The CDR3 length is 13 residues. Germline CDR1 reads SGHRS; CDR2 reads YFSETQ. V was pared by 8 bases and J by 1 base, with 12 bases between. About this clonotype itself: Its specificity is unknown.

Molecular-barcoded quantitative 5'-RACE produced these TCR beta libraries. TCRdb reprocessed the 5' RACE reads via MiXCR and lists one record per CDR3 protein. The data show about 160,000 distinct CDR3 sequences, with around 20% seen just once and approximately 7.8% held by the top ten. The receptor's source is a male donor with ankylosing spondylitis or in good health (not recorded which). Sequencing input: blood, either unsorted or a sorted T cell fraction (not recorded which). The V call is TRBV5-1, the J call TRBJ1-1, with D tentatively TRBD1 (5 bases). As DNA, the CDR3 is TGCGCCAGTAGGGGCACCTCGAACACTGAAGCTTTCTTT. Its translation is CASRGTSNTEAFF.